This TCR beta chain emerged from a study of cytomegalovirus exposure and HLA in healthy donors. Whole-study findings and limits: Sequencing likely produced, as an artifact, a cluster of highly shared sequence variants. A later analysis linked about 17,000 TCR beta sequences to HLA alleles at 0.05 false discovery rate. One variant, a missense change in DCLRE1C, was linked in a later analysis to TCR beta V- and J-gene trimming.

The PCR was carried out with 60 Vbeta primers and 13 Jbeta primers. Libraries were prepared by immunoSEQ multiplex PCR; TCRdb keeps only in-frame clonotypes and omits some of them. The sample includes about 160,000 clones, 70% to 85% of them seen just once. Details on this clone: The antigen is undetermined.

The TCR sequence derives from a man in his fifties or sixties in good health and CMV-seropositive. Sequencing was done on a sample of PBMCs.

CDR3 protein: CASSLSLATQETQYF. The CDR3 DNA follows: TGTGCCAGCAGCTTATCACTCGCTACCCAAGAGACCCAGTACTTC. The V gene is TRBV5-4, the J gene TRBJ2-5, with D hard to call. CDR3 length: 15 residues. The germline gives CDR1 SGHNT, CDR2 YYREEE (reference sequence). V gave up 2 bases and J gave up 1 base, with 12 bases separating them.